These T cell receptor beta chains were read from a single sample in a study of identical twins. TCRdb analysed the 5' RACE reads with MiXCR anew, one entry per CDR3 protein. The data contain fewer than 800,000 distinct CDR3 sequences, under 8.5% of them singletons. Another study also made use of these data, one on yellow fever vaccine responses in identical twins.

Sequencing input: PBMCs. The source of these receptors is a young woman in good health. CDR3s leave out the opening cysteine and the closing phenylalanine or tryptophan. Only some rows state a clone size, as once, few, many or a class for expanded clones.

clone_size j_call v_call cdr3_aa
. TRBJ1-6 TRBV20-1 SARGGNSPLH
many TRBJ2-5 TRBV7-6 ASSKSWDRGETQY
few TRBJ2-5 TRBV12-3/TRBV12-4 ASSPLGYQETQY
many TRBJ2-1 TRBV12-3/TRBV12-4 ASSFPGTINEQF
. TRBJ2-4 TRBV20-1 SATQEAKNIQY
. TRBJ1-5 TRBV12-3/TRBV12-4 ASSRIQGGQPQH
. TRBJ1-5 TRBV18 ASSPSGTVNQPQH
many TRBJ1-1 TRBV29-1 SVLGLEFTEAF
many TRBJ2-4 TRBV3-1 ASSQGWPLAKNIQY
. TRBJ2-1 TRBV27 ASSTSSGTYNEQF
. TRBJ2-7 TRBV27 ASRPWTGSNEQY
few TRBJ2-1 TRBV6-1 ASRPGTGFFNEQF
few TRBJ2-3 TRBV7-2 ASSSGAGVGTDTQY
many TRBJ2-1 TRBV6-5 ATTKRTNEQF
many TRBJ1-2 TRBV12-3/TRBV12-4 ASRNTGKASSGYGYT
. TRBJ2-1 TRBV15 ATSIRTSGKHEQF
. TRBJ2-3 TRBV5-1 ASSFRTGDGTDTQY
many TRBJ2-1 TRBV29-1 SVEDPAGGSYNEQF
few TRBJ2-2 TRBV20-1 SASRRGVTNTGELF
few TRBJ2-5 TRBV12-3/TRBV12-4 ASSPGLSFNQETQY
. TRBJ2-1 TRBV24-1 ATSDPGLAESSYNEQF
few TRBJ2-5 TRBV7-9 ASSKSRDSPYQETQY
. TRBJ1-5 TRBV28 ASSFQGGTNQPQH
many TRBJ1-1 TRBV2 ASRKDRDSDTEAF
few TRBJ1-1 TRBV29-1 SVSGGLQFTEAF
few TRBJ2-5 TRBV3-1 ASSQWGARVERTGDQETQY
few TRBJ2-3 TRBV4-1 ASSQIRDTQY
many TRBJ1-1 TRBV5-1 ASSWDKNTEAF
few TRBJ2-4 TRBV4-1 ASSQDGEGWNIQY
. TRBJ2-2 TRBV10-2 ASRGQGALGELF
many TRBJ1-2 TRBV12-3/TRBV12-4 ASRQPTGAYGYT